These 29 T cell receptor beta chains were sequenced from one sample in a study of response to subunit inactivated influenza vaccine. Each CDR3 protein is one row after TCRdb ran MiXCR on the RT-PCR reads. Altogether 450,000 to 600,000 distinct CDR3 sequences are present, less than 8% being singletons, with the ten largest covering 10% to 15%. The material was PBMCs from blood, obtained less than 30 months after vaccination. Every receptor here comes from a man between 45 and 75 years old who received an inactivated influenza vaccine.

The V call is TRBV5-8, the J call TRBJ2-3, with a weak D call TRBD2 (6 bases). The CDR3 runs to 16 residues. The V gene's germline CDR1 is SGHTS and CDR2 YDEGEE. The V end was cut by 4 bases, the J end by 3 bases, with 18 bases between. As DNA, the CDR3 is TGTGCCAGCAGCGCGGGACGGCCGATCGGAACAGATACGCAGTATTTT. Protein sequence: CASSAGRPIGTDTQYF. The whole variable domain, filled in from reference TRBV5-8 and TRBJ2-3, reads EAGVTQSPTHLIKTRGQQATLRCSPISGHTSVYWYQQALGLGLQFLLWYDEGEERNRGNFPPRFSGRQFPNYSSELNVNALELEDSALYLCASSAGRPIGTDTQYFGPGTRLTVL.

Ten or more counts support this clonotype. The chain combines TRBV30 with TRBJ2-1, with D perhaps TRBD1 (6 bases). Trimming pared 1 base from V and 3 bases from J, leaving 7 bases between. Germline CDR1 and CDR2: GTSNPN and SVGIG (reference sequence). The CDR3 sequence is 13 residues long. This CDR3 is CAWSETGYNEQFF. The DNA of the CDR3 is TGTGCCTGGAGTGAGACAGGCTACAATGAGCAGTTCTTC.

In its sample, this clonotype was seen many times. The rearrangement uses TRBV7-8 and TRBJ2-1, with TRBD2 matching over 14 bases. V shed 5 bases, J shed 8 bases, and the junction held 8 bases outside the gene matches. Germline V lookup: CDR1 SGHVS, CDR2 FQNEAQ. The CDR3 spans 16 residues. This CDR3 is CASSKGLAGVGDEQFF. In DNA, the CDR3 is TGTGCCAGCAGCAAGGGACTAGCGGGAGTAGGAGATGAGCAGTTCTTC.

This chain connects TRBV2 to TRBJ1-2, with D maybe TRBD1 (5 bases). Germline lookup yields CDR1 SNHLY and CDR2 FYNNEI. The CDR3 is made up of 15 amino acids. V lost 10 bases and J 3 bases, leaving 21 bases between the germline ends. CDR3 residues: CATQAGGRSHYGYTF. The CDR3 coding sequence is TGTGCCACCCAAGCGGGGGGAAGGAGTCACTATGGCTACACCTTC.

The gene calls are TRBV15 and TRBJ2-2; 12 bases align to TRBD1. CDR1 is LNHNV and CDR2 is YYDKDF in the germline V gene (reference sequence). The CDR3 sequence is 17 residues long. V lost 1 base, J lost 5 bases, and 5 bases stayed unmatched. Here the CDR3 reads CATSRGPGQGATGELFF. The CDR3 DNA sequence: TGTGCCACCAGCAGAGGGCCGGGACAGGGGGCTACCGGGGAGCTGTTTTTT.

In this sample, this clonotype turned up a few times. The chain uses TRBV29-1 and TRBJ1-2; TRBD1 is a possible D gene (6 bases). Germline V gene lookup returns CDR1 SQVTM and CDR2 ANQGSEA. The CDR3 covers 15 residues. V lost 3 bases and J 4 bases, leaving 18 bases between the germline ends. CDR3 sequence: CSVDQRGYGLYGYTF. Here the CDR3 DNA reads TGCAGCGTTGACCAGAGGGGGTATGGACTCTATGGCTACACCTTC.

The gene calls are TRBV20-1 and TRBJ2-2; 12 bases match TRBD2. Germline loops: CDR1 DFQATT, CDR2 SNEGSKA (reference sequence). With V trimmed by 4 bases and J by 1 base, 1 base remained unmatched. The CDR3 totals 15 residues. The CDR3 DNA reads TGCAGTGCTACGGGACTAGCGGGGAACACCGGGGAGCTGTTTTTT. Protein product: CSATGLAGNTGELFF.

CDR3 coding DNA: TGTGCCACCAGTGCCCCGACAGGGGCTTTGGGAGAGACCCAGTACTTC. Protein sequence: CATSAPTGALGETQYF. The V gene is TRBV24-1, the J gene TRBJ2-5; 8 bases are a match to TRBD1. The CDR3 consists of 16 residues. V gave up 5 bases and J gave up 4 bases; unmatched junction bases: 11. The germline gives CDR1 KGHDR, CDR2 SFDVKD.

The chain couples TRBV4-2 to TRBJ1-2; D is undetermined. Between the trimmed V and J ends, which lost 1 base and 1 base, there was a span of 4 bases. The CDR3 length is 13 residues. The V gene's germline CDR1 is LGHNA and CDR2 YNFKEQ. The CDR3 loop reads CASSQGNNYGYTF. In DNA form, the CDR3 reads TGTGCCAGCAGCCAAGGGAATAACTATGGCTACACCTTC.

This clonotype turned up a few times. CDR3 protein: CASRFGGPNTGELFF. The DNA for the CDR3 is TGTGCCAGCAGGTTCGGGGGGCCGAACACCGGGGAGCTGTTTTTT. This chain joins TRBV7-2 and TRBJ2-2; D is perhaps TRBD2 (7 bases). The germline V gene encodes CDR1 SGHTA and CDR2 FQGNSA. The ends were cut back, 6 bases at V and 0 bases at J, with 11 bases in the middle. The CDR3 spans 15 residues.

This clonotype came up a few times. The CDR3: CSASRTSRSYEQYF. The CDR3 coding sequence is TGCAGTGCTAGCCGGACGAGCCGGTCCTACGAGCAGTACTTC. The rearrangement links TRBV20-1 to TRBJ2-7; D remains unclear. The V and J ends lost 3 bases and 1 base respectively, with 13 bases between them. Germline CDR1 reads DFQATT; CDR2 reads SNEGSKA (reference sequence). The CDR3 sequence is 14 residues long.

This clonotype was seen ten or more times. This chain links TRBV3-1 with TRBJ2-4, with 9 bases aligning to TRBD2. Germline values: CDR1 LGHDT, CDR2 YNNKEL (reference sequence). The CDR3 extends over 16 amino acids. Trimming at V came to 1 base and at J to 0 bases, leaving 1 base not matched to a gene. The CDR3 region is CASSQGSGGAKNIQYF. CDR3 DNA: TGTGCCAGCAGCCAAGGTAGCGGGGGAGCCAAAAACATTCAGTACTTC.

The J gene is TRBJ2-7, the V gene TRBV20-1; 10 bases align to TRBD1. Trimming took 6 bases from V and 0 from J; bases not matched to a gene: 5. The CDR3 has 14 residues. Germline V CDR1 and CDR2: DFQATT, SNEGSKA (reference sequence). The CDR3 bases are TGCAGTGCGCTGCGGGACAGGGGCTCCTACGAGCAGTACTTC. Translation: CSALRDRGSYEQYF.

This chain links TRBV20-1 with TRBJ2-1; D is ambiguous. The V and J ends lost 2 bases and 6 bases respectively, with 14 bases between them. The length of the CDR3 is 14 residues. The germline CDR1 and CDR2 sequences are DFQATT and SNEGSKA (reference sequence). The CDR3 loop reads CSARKQLGINEQFF. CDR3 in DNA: TGCAGTGCTAGAAAGCAGCTAGGGATCAATGAGCAGTTCTTC.

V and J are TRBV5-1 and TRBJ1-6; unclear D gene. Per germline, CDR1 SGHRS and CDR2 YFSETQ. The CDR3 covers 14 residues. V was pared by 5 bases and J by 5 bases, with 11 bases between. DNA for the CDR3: TGCGCCAGCAGGTTCCAACGGGATAATTCACCCCTCCACTTT. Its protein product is CASRFQRDNSPLHF.

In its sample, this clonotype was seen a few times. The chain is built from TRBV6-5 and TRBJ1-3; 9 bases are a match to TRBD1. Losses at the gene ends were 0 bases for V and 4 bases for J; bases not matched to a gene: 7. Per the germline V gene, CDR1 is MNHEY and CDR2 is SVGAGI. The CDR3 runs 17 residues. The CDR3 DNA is TGTGCCAGCAGTTACTCGAGACAGGGGGGGTCCGGAAACACCATATATTTT. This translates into CASSYSRQGGSGNTIYF.

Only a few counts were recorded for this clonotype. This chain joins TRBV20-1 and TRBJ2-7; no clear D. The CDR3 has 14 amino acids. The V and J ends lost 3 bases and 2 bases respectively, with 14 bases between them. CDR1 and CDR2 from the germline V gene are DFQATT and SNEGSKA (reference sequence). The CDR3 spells CSASSPRVTYEQYF. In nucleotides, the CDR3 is TGCAGTGCTAGTTCGCCCCGAGTTACCTACGAGCAGTACTTC.

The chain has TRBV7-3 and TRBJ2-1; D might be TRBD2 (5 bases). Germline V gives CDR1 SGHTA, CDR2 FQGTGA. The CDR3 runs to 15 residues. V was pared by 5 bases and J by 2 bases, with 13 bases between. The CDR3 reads CASSPRGGPYNEQFF. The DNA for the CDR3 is TGTGCCAGCAGCCCCCGAGGAGGACCCTACAATGAGCAGTTCTTC. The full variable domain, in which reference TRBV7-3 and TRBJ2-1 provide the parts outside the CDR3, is GAGVSQTPSNKVTEKGKYVELRCDPISGHTALYWYRQSLGQGPEFLIYFQGTGAADDSGLPNDRFFAVRPEGSVSTLKIQRTERGDSAVYLCASSPRGGPYNEQFFGPGTRLTVL.

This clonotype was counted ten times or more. The DNA for the CDR3 is TGTGCCAGCAGCTTGCTTAACAATGAGCAGTTCTTC. Translated: CASSLLNNEQFF. The chain carries TRBV7-9 and TRBJ2-1; D remains unclear. The CDR3 contains 12 residues. V shed 3 bases and J shed 5 bases, with 5 bases lying between them. Germline CDR1 and CDR2: SEHNR and FQNEAQ (reference sequence).

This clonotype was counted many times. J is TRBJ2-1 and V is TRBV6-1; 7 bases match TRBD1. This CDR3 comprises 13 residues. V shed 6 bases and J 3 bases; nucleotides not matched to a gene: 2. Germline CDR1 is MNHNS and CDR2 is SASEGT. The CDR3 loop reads CASSRDSYNEQFF. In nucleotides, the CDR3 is TGTGCCAGCAGCCGGGACAGCTACAATGAGCAGTTCTTC.

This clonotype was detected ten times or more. The CDR3 loop reads CASSLRISWTEAFF. For the CDR3, the DNA is TGTGCCAGCAGCCTCAGGATTTCGTGGACTGAAGCTTTCTTT. This chain links TRBV5-8 with TRBJ1-1, with D unresolved. Trimming took 4 bases from V and 5 from J, leaving 15 bases between them. This CDR3 is 14 amino acids long. In germline, CDR1 is SGHTS, CDR2 YDEGEE.

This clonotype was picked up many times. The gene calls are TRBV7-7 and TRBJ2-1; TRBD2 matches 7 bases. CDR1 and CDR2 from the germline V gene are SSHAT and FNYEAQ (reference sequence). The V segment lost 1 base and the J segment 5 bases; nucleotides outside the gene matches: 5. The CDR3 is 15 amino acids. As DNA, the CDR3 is TGTGCCAGCAGCTTAGGCGGGAGCGTTAACAATGAGCAGTTCTTC. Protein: CASSLGGSVNNEQFF. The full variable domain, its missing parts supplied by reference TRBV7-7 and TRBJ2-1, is GAGVSQSPRYKVTKRGQDVTLRCDPISSHATLYWYQQALGQGPEFLTYFNYEAQPDKSGLPSDRFSAERPEGSISTLTIQRTEQRDSAMYRCASSLGGSVNNEQFFGPGTRLTVL.

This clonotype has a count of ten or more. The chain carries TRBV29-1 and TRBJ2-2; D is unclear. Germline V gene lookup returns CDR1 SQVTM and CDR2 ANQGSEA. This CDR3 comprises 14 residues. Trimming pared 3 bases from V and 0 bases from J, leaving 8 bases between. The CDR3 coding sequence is TGCAGCGTTGAGGCGGAATCGAACACCGGGGAGCTGTTTTTT. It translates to CSVEAESNTGELFF.

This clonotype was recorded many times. The CDR3: CASSWSENIQYF. Here the CDR3 DNA reads TGTGCCAGCAGCTGGTCGGAAAACATTCAGTACTTC. The gene calls are TRBV7-2 and TRBJ2-4; D gene uncertain. The CDR3 totals 12 residues. V was clipped by 4 bases and J by 5 bases, with 6 bases between them. Germline V gene lookup returns CDR1 SGHTA and CDR2 FQGNSA.

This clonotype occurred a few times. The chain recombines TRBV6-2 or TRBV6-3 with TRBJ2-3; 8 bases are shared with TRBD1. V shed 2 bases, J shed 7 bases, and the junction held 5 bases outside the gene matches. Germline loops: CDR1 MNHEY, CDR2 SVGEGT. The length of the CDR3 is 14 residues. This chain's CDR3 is CASSYLQGANTQYF. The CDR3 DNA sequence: TGTGCCAGCAGTTACCTTCAGGGGGCAAATACGCAGTATTTT.

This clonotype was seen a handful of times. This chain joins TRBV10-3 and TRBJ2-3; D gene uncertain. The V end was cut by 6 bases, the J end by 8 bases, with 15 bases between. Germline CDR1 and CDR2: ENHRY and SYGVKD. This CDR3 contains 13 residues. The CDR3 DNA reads TGTGCCATCAGCCCTGGGGATTTGGGTACGCAGTATTTT. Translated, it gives CAISPGDLGTQYF.

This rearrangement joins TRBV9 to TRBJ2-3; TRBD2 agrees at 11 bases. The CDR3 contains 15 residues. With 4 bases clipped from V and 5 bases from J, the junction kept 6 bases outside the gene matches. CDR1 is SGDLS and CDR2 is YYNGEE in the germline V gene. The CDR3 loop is CASSPRLAGKDTQYF. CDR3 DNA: TGTGCCAGCAGCCCCCGACTAGCGGGAAAAGATACGCAGTATTTT.

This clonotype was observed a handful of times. Here the CDR3 reads CASSSGLDSSVAEAFF. In nucleotides, the CDR3 is TGCGCCAGCAGCTCTGGGCTGGACTCCTCCGTAGCTGAAGCTTTCTTT. This chain joins TRBV5-1 and TRBJ1-1; D gene uncertain. Germline V gene sequence: CDR1 SGHRS, CDR2 YFSETQ. The CDR3 is 16 residues long. Deletions cut 3 bases from V and 6 bases from J, with 21 bases between. Supplemented by reference TRBV5-1 and TRBJ1-1, the full variable domain reads KAGVTQTPRYLIKTRGQQVTLSCSPISGHRSVSWYQQTPGQGLQFLFEYFSETQRNKGNFPGRFSGRQFSNSRSEMNVSTLELGDSALYLCASSSGLDSSVAEAFFGQGTRLTVV.

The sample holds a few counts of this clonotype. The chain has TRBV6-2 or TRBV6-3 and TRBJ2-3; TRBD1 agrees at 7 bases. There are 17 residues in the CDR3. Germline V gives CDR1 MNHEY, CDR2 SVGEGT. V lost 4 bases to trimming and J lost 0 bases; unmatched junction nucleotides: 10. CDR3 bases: TGTGCCAGCAGTTCAAACAGGGGCCAGCTGAGCACAGATACGCAGTATTTT. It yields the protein CASSSNRGQLSTDTQYF.